This record looks at one T cell receptor (beta chain) sequence and its context. The antigen is undetermined. The time point is: week 23, last vaccination. The vaccine gave 300 ug of a 20-mer mutant IDH1 peptide subcutaneously per dose. Assay: immunoSEQ multiplex PCR; the TCRdb copy retains only in-frame clones and omits some. The sample shows 60,000 or so clones, roughly 81% of them seen only once. The V and J ends lost 4 bases and 2 bases, in that order; junction bases with no gene match: 6. CDR3 length equals 15 residues. The germline V gene encodes CDR1 LGHNA and CDR2 YSLEER. This specimen belongs to a study of a mutant IDH1 vaccine in newly diagnosed glioma. Study summary: Patients had eight vaccinations, in weeks 1, 3, 5, 7, 11, 15, 19 and 23. In some groups vaccination began 4-6 weeks post-radiotherapy; others received it with temozolomide. Patients under treatment included around 60% males and roughly 40% females and had a mean age of approximately 40 years.

This clonotype originated in a woman aged 40 to 50 with glioma. Some clones in this sample may be carry-over from other donors' samples. The starting material was PBMCs, obtained from a glioma patient whose treatment included an IDH1 peptide vaccine. The chain combines TRBV4-3 with TRBJ2-7, with TRBD1 matching 9 bases. CDR3 sequence reads: CASSPGTGWTYEQYF. DNA for the CDR3: TGCGCCAGCAGCCCCGGGACAGGGTGGACCTACGAGCAGTACTTC.